The rows below give T cell receptor beta chains drawn from one sample of a study of T-cell memory formation after mild COVID-19. TCRdb re-derived calls from the 5' RACE reads in MiXCR, one entry per CDR3 protein. The sample consists of roughly 350,000 distinct CDR3 sequences, 28% of them appearing once. Sequencing was performed on PBMCs or a T cell subset sorted from them (not recorded which). These receptors were obtained from an adult woman who had mild COVID-19 (a few samples of this study predate the infection). Cell type and time point are not known. CDR3s include the opening cysteine and the closing phenylalanine or tryptophan. Fields, in order: V gene, CDR3 length, clone size, D gene, J gene, CDR3 DNA, CDR3 protein. D genes are given only for firm matches. Some rows mark clone size as missing; the rest say once, few, many or name a class of expanded clone.

TRBV2	14	few	TRBD1	TRBJ2-1	TGTGCCAGCAGTCGGACAGGGCCCGGCAATGAGCAGTTCTTC	CASSRTGPGNEQFF
TRBV6-2/TRBV6-3	16	.	TRBD1	TRBJ2-7	TGTGCCAGCAGTCCCGAGGGGACAGAACTCTCCTACGAGCAGTACTTC	CASSPEGTELSYEQYF
TRBV10-2	13	many	TRBD2	TRBJ2-5	TGCGCCAGCGGCGGGTATAGCGGGGAGACCCAGTACTTC	CASGGYSGETQYF
TRBV6-2/TRBV6-3	12	few	.	TRBJ2-1	TGTGCCACTAACCGGGACCCTAATGAGCAGTTCTTC	CATNRDPNEQFF
TRBV29-1	12	few	.	TRBJ1-2	TGCAGCGCCCGGGAAGGGAACTATGGCTACACCTTC	CSAREGNYGYTF
TRBV6-2/TRBV6-3	15	.	.	TRBJ2-1	TGTGCCAGCAGTTACTCGGAGGGCCGGTCCAATGAGCAGTTCTTC	CASSYSEGRSNEQFF
TRBV10-3	11	.	.	TRBJ2-5	TGTGCCATCAGTGAGGCGAAGACCCAGTACTTC	CAISEAKTQYF
TRBV18	14	few	.	TRBJ1-2	TGTGCCAGCTCACCCCAGGGGCCTGATTATGGCTACACCTTC	CASSPQGPDYGYTF
TRBV12-3/TRBV12-4	14	few	TRBD1	TRBJ1-4	TGTGCCAGCAGTTTCCGGGACAGGGATGAAAAACTGTTTTTT	CASSFRDRDEKLFF
TRBV9	15	.	TRBD1	TRBJ2-7	TGTGCCAGCAGCGCCTCCGGGACAGGGGGCCACGAGCAGTACTTC	CASSASGTGGHEQYF